Presented here are 22 T cell receptor beta chains from one specimen sequenced in a study of human T cells and chemical hapten exposure (dated by TCRdb to the early 2020s). The library was produced with RACE. Data came from a NextSeq 500. TCRdb passed the public sequencing reads through fastp at Q25 and MiXCR, retaining productive beta sequences. Records with the same CDR3 protein are collapsed into one entry carrying the most frequent genes and DNA. This sample lists some 99,000 distinct CDR3 sequences; roughly 9% were detected once. The ten largest clones capture about 3% of the sample. What the time point label conveys for this sample: patch test 2, 6 weeks after DPC sensitization. The treatment or condition label of this sample denotes: therapeutic diphenylcyclopropenone sensitization with weekly scalp DPC. The sequencing here drew on whole blood, taken in connection with sensitization to the hapten diphenylcyclopropenone (DPC). These receptors originate from a woman aged 40 to 50 with alopecia areata. Some clones in this sample may be carry-over from other donors' samples.

J is TRBJ2-7 and V is TRBV28; TRBD1 or TRBD2 may be the D gene (6 bases each). CDR1 is MDHEN, CDR2 SYDVKM, per germline. CDR3 length: 16 amino acids. The V gene lost 6 bases and the J gene lost 3 bases, with 21 bases spanning the gap. The CDR3 DNA sequence: TGTGCCAGCAGCCCGGAGGGGGGCAGGGCTCTCTACGAGCAGTACTTC. It yields the protein CASSPEGGRALYEQYF. Using reference TRBV28 and TRBJ2-7 for the parts outside the CDR3, the full variable domain is DVKVTQSSRYLVKRTGEKVFLECVQDMDHENMFWYRQDPGLGLRLIYFSYDVKMKEKGDIPEGYSVSREKKERFSLILESASTNQTSMYLCASSPEGGRALYEQYFGPGTRLTVT.

This clonotype was seen repeatedly, ten times or more. V is TRBV6-5 and J is TRBJ2-5; 9 bases map to TRBD2. The CDR3 consists of 18 residues. Unmatched junction bases numbered 9, after V lost 0 bases and J lost 1 base. Looked up from germline, CDR1 is MNHEY and CDR2 is SVGAGI. The CDR3 sequence: CASSYSWEAGGPQETQYF. The CDR3 region has the DNA TGTGCCAGCAGTTACTCGTGGGAAGCGGGGGGCCCCCAAGAGACCCAGTACTTC.

This clonotype was picked up a small number of times. V is TRBV10-1 and J is TRBJ2-5, with TRBD1 as a possible D gene (6 bases). Between the trimmed V and J ends, which lost 8 bases and 2 bases, there was a span of 15 bases. CDR3 size: 14 residues. Germline values: CDR1 WNHNN, CDR2 SYGVQD (reference sequence). In DNA, the CDR3 is TGCGCCAGCGGAAAGACAGGATCACAAGAGACCCAGTACTTC. Its protein is CASGKTGSQETQYF.

This clonotype has at least ten counts. CDR3 residues: CASSPRGGDSAFF. CDR3 nucleotides: TGTGCCAGCAGCCCCCGAGGGGGGGATTCGGCTTTCTTT. This chain links TRBV14 with TRBJ1-1; tentatively, D is TRBD1 (6 bases). Between the trimmed V and J ends, which lost 4 bases and 11 bases, there was a span of 17 bases. The CDR3 extends over 13 amino acids. CDR1 and CDR2 (germline): SGHDN, FVKESK.

As concerns this clonotype: A much more abundant neighbour one base away suggests this may be a read error. The CDR3 nucleotides read TGTGCCAGCAGCCTTCAGCTGCATGAAGAACTGTTTTTT. Protein sequence: CASSLQLHEELFF. The chain links TRBV7-2 to TRBJ1-4; no clear D. CDR3 length: 13 amino acids. From germline, CDR1 is SGHTA and CDR2 FQGNSA.

This clonotype was counted a few times. The CDR3 loop is CASSYGGSGGHQWWEQFF. As DNA, the CDR3 is TGTGCCAGCAGTTACGGTGGTAGCGGGGGACACCAGTGGTGGGAGCAGTTCTTC. V usage is TRBV6-6 and J usage is TRBJ2-1, with 9 bases matching TRBD2. This CDR3 spans 18 amino acids. Germline-derived CDR1 and CDR2 are MNHNY and SVGAGI (reference sequence). The trim removed 2 bases at V and 10 bases at J, leaving 18 bases unmatched.

This clonotype was picked up a small number of times. This chain joins TRBV4-2 and TRBJ1-2; D not certain. This CDR3 has 16 amino acids. The germline V and J ends were trimmed by 0 bases and 2 bases, with 13 bases remaining between them. CDR1 LGHNA and CDR2 YNFKEQ come from the germline V gene. The CDR3 sequence: CASSQDGGATNYGYTF. The CDR3 DNA sequence: TGTGCCAGCAGCCAAGATGGTGGAGCAACCAACTATGGCTACACCTTC.

The gene calls are TRBV28 and TRBJ2-4; D possibly corresponds to TRBD2 (6 bases). The CDR3 extends over 14 amino acids. In germline, CDR1 is MDHEN, CDR2 SYDVKM. V lost 3 bases to trimming and J lost 8 bases, with 14 bases between them. DNA of the CDR3: TGTGCCAGCAGTTTCAGGCAGGGCGGGGACATTCAGTACTTC. Encoded protein: CASSFRQGGDIQYF. The full variable domain, in which reference TRBV28 and TRBJ2-4 provide the parts outside the CDR3, is DVKVTQSSRYLVKRTGEKVFLECVQDMDHENMFWYRQDPGLGLRLIYFSYDVKMKEKGDIPEGYSVSREKKERFSLILESASTNQTSMYLCASSFRQGGDIQYFGAGTRLSVL.

This clonotype occurred many times. This rearrangement joins TRBV6-5 to TRBJ2-7; D may match TRBD1 or TRBD2 (5 bases each). From germline, CDR1 is MNHEY and CDR2 SVGAGI. The CDR3 sequence is 13 residues long. Trimming stripped 7 bases from V and 6 bases from J, with 16 bases between. The CDR3 protein is CASNRPGQSEQYF. CDR3 bases: TGTGCCAGCAACCGCCCGGGGCAGTCCGAGCAGTACTTC.

The table lists this clonotype with many counts. The V call is TRBV6-5, the J call TRBJ2-5; 11 bases map to TRBD1. With 2 bases clipped from V and 4 bases from J, the junction kept 6 bases outside the gene matches. The CDR3 is 16 residues long. In germline, CDR1 is MNHEY, CDR2 SVGAGI. The CDR3 sequence: CASSYIGQGASETQYF. CDR3 coding DNA: TGTGCCAGCAGTTACATCGGACAGGGGGCATCAGAGACCCAGTACTTC.

This clonotype showed up just a few times. V usage is TRBV4-1 and J usage is TRBJ2-3; D remains ambiguous. V was cut by 4 bases and J by 6 bases, with 8 bases left in between. Germline V gene sequence: CDR1 MGHRA, CDR2 YSYEKL. The CDR3 runs 12 residues. The CDR3 DNA reads as TGCGCCAGCAGCCCGTCGGAGGATACGCAGTATTTT. Translation gives CASSPSEDTQYF.

The chain combines TRBV12-3 or TRBV12-4 with TRBJ1-2, with 8 bases aligning to TRBD1. With V trimmed by 2 bases and J by 6 bases, 2 bases remained unmatched. CDR3 length: 13 residues. CDR3 region: CASSLPGGDGYTF. Written as DNA, the CDR3 is TGTGCCAGCAGTTTACCAGGGGGCGATGGCTACACCTTC.

Ten or more counts support this clonotype. V and J are TRBV6-2 or TRBV6-3 and TRBJ2-2; TRBD1 is a possible D gene (5 bases). V lost 5 bases to trimming and J lost 0 bases, with 13 bases between them. Germline V gene data show CDR1 as MNHEY and CDR2 as SVGEGT. The CDR3 has 16 residues. The CDR3, as DNA: TGTGCCAGCAGTAAATTACAGGATTCGAACACCGGGGAGCTGTTTTTT. This sequence encodes CASSKLQDSNTGELFF.

CDR3 coding DNA: TGTGCCAGCAGCCCCTATACCCGCCAGCAGTACTTC. Translation: CASSPYTRQQYF. V and J are TRBV14 and TRBJ2-7; D call uncertain. The CDR3 has 12 residues. The germline V and J ends were trimmed by 4 bases and 8 bases, with 12 bases remaining between them. Germline V lookup: CDR1 SGHDN, CDR2 FVKESK.

The V call is TRBV29-1, the J call TRBJ1-1, with TRBD1 identical over 7 bases. V dropped 7 bases and J dropped 0; count of bases not matched to a gene: 5. This CDR3 is built from 13 residues. Germline-derived CDR1 and CDR2 are SQVTM and ANQGSEA. The CDR3 nucleotides are TGCAGCGCTATGGGACAGATGAACACTGAAGCTTTCTTT. Translated, it gives CSAMGQMNTEAFF.

This clonotype was seen only a few times. As DNA, the CDR3 is TGTGCCAGCAGCTTAGGATCCAGCGCCAACTATGGCTACACCTTC. This sequence encodes CASSLGSSANYGYTF. The chain employs TRBV7-2 and TRBJ1-2; D unclear. Germline V gene data show CDR1 as SGHTA and CDR2 as FQGNSA. The V end was cut by 1 base, the J end by 2 bases, with 11 bases between. CDR3 length: 15 residues.

This clonotype was detected a few times. In DNA form, the CDR3 reads TGCGCCAGCAGCTATCATACAGGGAACACTGAAGCTTTCTTT. Amino acid sequence: CASSYHTGNTEAFF. V is TRBV5-1 and J is TRBJ1-1, with D possibly being TRBD1 (5 bases). V shed 3 bases and J shed 1 base, with 10 bases lying between them. CDR3 size: 14 residues. CDR1 and CDR2 from the germline V gene are SGHRS and YFSETQ.

This clonotype was seen repeatedly, ten times or more. The chain joins TRBV12-3 or TRBV12-4 to TRBJ1-1, with D maybe TRBD1 (6 bases). The CDR3 is 14 residues long. The V and J ends lost 5 bases and 4 bases respectively, with 14 bases between them. The CDR3 nucleotides are TGTGCCAGCAGTCCACAGGGCCTCGGCACTGAAGCTTTCTTT. Amino acids: CASSPQGLGTEAFF.

The chain joins TRBV5-4 to TRBJ2-7; weak D call: TRBD2 (6 bases). CDR1 SGHNT and CDR2 YYREEE come from the germline V gene (reference sequence). Between the trimmed V and J ends, which lost 0 bases and 2 bases, there was a span of 9 bases. The CDR3 length is 14 residues. CDR3 in amino acids: CASSLDGGAYEQYF. The CDR3 DNA reads TGTGCCAGCAGCTTGGATGGCGGGGCCTACGAGCAGTACTTC.

This clonotype has only a few counts. A much larger clone differs from this one at a single base, so this may be a read error. The chain links TRBV7-9 to TRBJ2-3; D may be TRBD2 (6 bases). Germline CDR1 reads SEHNR; CDR2 reads FQNEAQ (reference sequence). The CDR3 contains 13 residues. CDR3 region: CATELAPTNTQYF. CDR3 nucleotides: TGTGCCACCGAACTAGCACCCACAAATACGCAGTATTTT.

The table lists this clonotype with many counts. V gene TRBV7-9 combines with J gene TRBJ2-2; D is perhaps TRBD1 (5 bases). Per germline, CDR1 SEHNR and CDR2 FQNEAQ (reference sequence). V was pared by 4 bases and J by 3 bases, with 24 bases between. The CDR3 runs 19 residues. The CDR3 DNA reads TGTGCCAGCAGCTCCTACGCTACCTTCAGGGCGGCGGACACCGGGGAGCTGTTTTTT. Translating it yields CASSSYATFRAADTGELFF.

The chain combines TRBV3-1 with TRBJ1-6; D may be TRBD1 (5 bases). The CDR3 totals 16 residues. V was clipped by 1 base and J by 6 bases, with 13 bases between them. Germline-derived CDR1 and CDR2 are LGHDT and YNNKEL (reference sequence). In nucleotides, the CDR3 is TGTGCCAGCAGCCAAGGGGAGGGGCCTAGTAATTCACCCCTCCACTTT. This translates into CASSQGEGPSNSPLHF.